This note documents a single T cell receptor (beta chain) sequence. Its antigen is still unknown. These data are taken from a study of vaccination effects on CD4 cells after COVID-19. Study details: ViraFEST used viral peptide pools to expand antigen-specific CD4+ T cells before sequencing. A few patients who were convalescent were sampled early, at day +14, and again late after vaccination. Sampling occurred a median 72 days post second dose, range 14 to 241. The study, taken as a whole, reports: Late post-vaccination, clones induced by infection and those induced by vaccine underwent marked clonal contraction.

Trimming removed 6 bases from V and 2 bases from J, with 11 bases in between. The CDR3 is 14 residues long. Germline V gene lookup returns CDR1 KGHDR and CDR2 SFDVKD. On approximately day 9 of culture, CD4+ T cells were separated out. SARS-CoV-2 infection was confirmed by PCR in the person between March and December 2020. It was two doses of either the BNT162b2 or mRNA-1273 vaccine that participants received. Profiled with immunoSEQ multiplex PCR; TCRdb holds only in-frame clones, not every one. There are nearly 35,000 clones in the sample; about 68% occur only once, and 6.5% to 7.5% lies in the top ten.

The specimen comprised CD4+ T cells from PBMCs cultured without peptide, sampled after COVID-19 vaccination. The receptor was isolated from a human donor who had a prior SARS-CoV-2 infection. The V call is TRBV24-1, the J call TRBJ2-3; possibly TRBD2 for D (5 bases). The CDR3 here is CATSSGLDTDTQYF. DNA for the CDR3: TGTGCCACCAGTTCCGGACTCGACACAGATACGCAGTATTTT.